The sequence of this T cell receptor beta chain was determined in a study of cytomegalovirus exposure and HLA in healthy donors. Trimming removed 3 bases from V and 8 bases from J; junction bases left unmatched: 19. The CDR3 is made up of 19 amino acids. CDR1 is MNHNS, CDR2 SASEGT, per germline. PCR was performed using 60 Vbeta and 13 Jbeta primers. The protocol was immunoSEQ multiplex PCR, while the TCRdb copy is restricted to in-frame clones and leaves out a portion. The table lists about 200,000 clones, around 85% of them singletons. The origin of this receptor is a man aged 50-59 years in good health and CMV-seronegative. The rearrangement links TRBV6-1 to TRBJ2-4; 10 bases are shared with TRBD1. What was sequenced was PBMCs. CDR3 DNA: TGTGCCAGCAGTGACCTGAGACAGGGGGCGGTTCAAAGGGAAGACATTCAGTACTTC. Its translation: CASSDLRQGAVQREDIQYF.